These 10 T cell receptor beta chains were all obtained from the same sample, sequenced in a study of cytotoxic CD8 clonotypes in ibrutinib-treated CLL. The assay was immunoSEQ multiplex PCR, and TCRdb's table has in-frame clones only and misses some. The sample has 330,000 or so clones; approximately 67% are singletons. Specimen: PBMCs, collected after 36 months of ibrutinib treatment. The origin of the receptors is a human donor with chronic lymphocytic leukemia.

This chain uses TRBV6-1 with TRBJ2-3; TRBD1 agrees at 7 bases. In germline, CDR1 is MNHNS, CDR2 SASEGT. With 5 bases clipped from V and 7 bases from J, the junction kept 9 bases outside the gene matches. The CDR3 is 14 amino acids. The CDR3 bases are TGTGCCAGCAGTCCTACGACAGGGATAAATACGCAGTATTTT. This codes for CASSPTTGINTQYF.

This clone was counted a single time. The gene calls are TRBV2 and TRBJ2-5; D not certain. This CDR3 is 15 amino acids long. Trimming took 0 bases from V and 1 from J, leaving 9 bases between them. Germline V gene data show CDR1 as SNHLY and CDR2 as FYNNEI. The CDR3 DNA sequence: TGTGCCAGCAGTGAAGCCCTAAGCGCCCAAGAGACCCAGTACTTC. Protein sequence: CASSEALSAQETQYF.

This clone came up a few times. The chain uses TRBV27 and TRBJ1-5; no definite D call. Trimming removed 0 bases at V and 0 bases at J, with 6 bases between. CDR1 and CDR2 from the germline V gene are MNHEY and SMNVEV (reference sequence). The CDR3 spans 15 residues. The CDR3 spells CASSLSQDSNQPQHF. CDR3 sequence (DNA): TGTGCCAGCAGTTTATCGCAAGATAGCAATCAGCCCCAGCATTTT.

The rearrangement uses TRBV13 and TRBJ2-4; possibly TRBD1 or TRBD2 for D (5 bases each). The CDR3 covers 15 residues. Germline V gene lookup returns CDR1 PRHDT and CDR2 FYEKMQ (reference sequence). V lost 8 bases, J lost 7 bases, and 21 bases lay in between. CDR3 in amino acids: CASAGAGSVHNIQYF. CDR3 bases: TGTGCCAGCGCCGGGGCAGGTTCGGTCCATAACATTCAGTACTTC. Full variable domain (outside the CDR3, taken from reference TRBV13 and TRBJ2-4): AAGVIQSPRHLIKEKRETATLKCYPIPRHDTVYWYQQGPGQDPQFLISFYEKMQSDKGSIPDRFSAQQFSDYHSELNMSSLELGDSALYFCASAGAGSVHNIQYFGAGTRLSVL.

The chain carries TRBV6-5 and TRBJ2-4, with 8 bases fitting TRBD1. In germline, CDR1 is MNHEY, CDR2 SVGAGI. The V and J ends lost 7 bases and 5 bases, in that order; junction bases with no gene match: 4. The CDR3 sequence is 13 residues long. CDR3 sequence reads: CASIDRGENIQYF. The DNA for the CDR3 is TGTGCCAGCATAGACAGGGGCGAAAACATTCAGTACTTC.

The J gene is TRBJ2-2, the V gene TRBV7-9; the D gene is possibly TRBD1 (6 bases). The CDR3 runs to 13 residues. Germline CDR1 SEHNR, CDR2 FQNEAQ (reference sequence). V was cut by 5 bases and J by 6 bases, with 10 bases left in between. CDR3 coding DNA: TGTGCCAGCAGCGCCACAGGGCCCGGGGAGCTGTTTTTT. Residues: CASSATGPGELFF.

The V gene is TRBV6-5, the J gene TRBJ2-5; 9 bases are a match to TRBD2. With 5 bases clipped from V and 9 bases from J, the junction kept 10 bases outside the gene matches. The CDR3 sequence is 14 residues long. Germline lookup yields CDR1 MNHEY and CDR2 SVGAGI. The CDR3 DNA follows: TGTGCCAGCAGTCATTCTGGACTAGCGACGGCCCAGTACTTC. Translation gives CASSHSGLATAQYF.

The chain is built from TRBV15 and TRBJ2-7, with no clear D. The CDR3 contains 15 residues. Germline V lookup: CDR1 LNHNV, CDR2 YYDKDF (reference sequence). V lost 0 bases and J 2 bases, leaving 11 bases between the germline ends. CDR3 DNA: TGTGCCACCAGCAGAGAGGCCCACAGTACCTACGAGCAGTACTTC. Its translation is CATSREAHSTYEQYF.

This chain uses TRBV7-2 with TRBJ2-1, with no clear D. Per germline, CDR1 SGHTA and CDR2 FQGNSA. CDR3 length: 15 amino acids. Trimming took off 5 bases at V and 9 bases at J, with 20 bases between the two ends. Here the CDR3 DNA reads TGTGCCAGCAGCCCCTACTGGGCCCCCCGGTTTGAGCAGTTCTTC. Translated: CASSPYWAPRFEQFF.

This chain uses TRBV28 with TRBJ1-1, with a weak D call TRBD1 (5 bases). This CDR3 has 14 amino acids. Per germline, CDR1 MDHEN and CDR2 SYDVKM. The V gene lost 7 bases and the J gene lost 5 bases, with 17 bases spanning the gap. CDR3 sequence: CASTPGGGRTEAFF. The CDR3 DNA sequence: TGTGCCAGCACACCCGGCGGGGGACGGACTGAAGCTTTCTTT.